Sequencing of this TCR beta chain was carried out in a study of cytomegalovirus exposure and HLA in healthy donors. CDR1 and CDR2 from the germline V gene are SGHDT and YYEEEE. V shed 2 bases, J shed 8 bases, and the junction held 11 bases outside the gene matches. The CDR3 sequence is 17 residues long. The study's findings and limits: In vitro testing confirmed a few CMV-associated chains as specific for CMV antigens. Cytomegalovirus association was assigned to about 150 TCR beta chains.

The repertoire was sequenced with immunoSEQ multiplex PCR; TCRdb's copy has only in-frame clones and lacks some. The sample lists 150,000 to 200,000 clones; 84% were seen once. A note on this clone: Its antigen is not known.

The rearrangement joins TRBV5-6 to TRBJ1-4; TRBD1 matches 11 bases. Sequencing was carried out using PBMCs. The receptor was derived from a man aged 25 to 40 in good health and CMV-seropositive. The CDR3: CASSLTAGTGGREKLFF. The CDR3 coding sequence is TGTGCCAGCAGCTTAACAGCCGGGACAGGGGGAAGGGAAAAACTGTTTTTT.